The subject of this entry is one T cell receptor beta chain. The sample is drawn from a study of cytotoxic CD8 clonotypes in ibrutinib-treated CLL. Germline CDR1 is SNHLY and CDR2 is FYNNEI. V was shortened by 7 bases and J by 1 base, with 13 bases between the two germline ends. The CDR3 consists of 14 residues. Clones were read by immunoSEQ multiplex PCR, and TCRdb kept only the in-frame ones, dropping some. The table includes around 330,000 clones, roughly two thirds detected once. This specimen consisted of PBMCs, obtained after 36 months of ibrutinib treatment. The sequence came from a human donor with chronic lymphocytic leukemia. The chain carries TRBV2 and TRBJ1-1; no clear D. Here the CDR3 reads CASKLAQTNTEAFF. The CDR3 DNA follows: TGTGCCAGCAAGCTAGCCCAGACGAACACTGAAGCTTTCTTT.